The next 32 T cell receptor beta chains were all read from a single sample in a study of beta chain features in type 1 diabetes. Sequencing targeted expressed TCRB transcripts, as all isolated RNA had been reverse transcribed. Only in-frame clones appear in the TCRdb table, and some are missing; sequencing was by immunoSEQ multiplex PCR. The sample has roughly 610,000 clones, 15% to 19% seen once. The sequenced sample was naive CD4+ T cells from blood. The receptor source for this set is a young man in good health.

CDR3 amino acids: CATRTANTEAFF. The CDR3 region has the DNA TGTGCCACCCGGACGGCGAACACTGAAGCTTTCTTT. V usage is TRBV10-3 and J usage is TRBJ1-1; D gene ambiguous. Germline V gene data show CDR1 as ENHRY and CDR2 as SYGVKD. The CDR3 length is 12 residues. The V gene lost 10 bases and the J gene lost 1 base, with 10 bases spanning the gap.

This clone was seen a few times. V usage is TRBV7-6 and J usage is TRBJ1-6; TRBD1 agrees at 7 bases. This CDR3 has 15 residues. Germline CDR1 SGHVS, CDR2 FNYEAQ. Trimming removed 4 bases from V and 8 bases from J; junction bases left unmatched: 8. This chain's CDR3 is CASSSSDRVYSPLHF. The CDR3 DNA reads as TGTGCCAGCAGCTCGTCAGACAGGGTGTATTCACCCCTCCACTTT.

The chain combines TRBV9 with TRBJ1-4, with D maybe TRBD1 (5 bases). The CDR3 totals 14 residues. Trimming shortened V by 4 bases and J by 8 bases, and 15 bases separated the two germline ends. Germline CDR1 is SGDLS and CDR2 is YYNGEE. The CDR3 nucleotides are TGTGCCAGCAGCAAATGGGACCTAGGGGAAAAACTGTTTTTT. This encodes CASSKWDLGEKLFF.

The chain joins TRBV7-3 to TRBJ2-7; the match to TRBD1 covers 10 bases. J gave up 1 base and V 5 bases, and 5 bases lay outside the gene matches. Germline CDR1 reads SGHTA; CDR2 reads FQGTGA. CDR3 length: 15 amino acids. CDR3 DNA: TGTGCCAGCAGCGTGGGACAGGGGAAATCCTACGAGCAGTACTTC. Protein sequence: CASSVGQGKSYEQYF.

The rearrangement uses TRBV28 and TRBJ1-5; tentatively, D is TRBD1 (6 bases). The V gene's germline CDR1 is MDHEN and CDR2 SYDVKM. The CDR3 loop spans 15 amino acids. V was pared by 6 bases and J by 6 bases, with 18 bases between. CDR3 DNA sequence: TGTGCCAGCAGCGAGGTTAGGGGGGCCGGTCAGCCCCAGCATTTT. Its protein is CASSEVRGAGQPQHF. Looking up the rest from reference TRBV28 and TRBJ1-5 gives the full variable domain: DVKVTQSSRYLVKRTGEKVFLECVQDMDHENMFWYRQDPGLGLRLIYFSYDVKMKEKGDIPEGYSVSREKKERFSLILESASTNQTSMYLCASSEVRGAGQPQHFGDGTRLSIL.

This chain links TRBV14 with TRBJ1-2, with D possibly matching TRBD1 (5 bases). The CDR3 covers 13 residues. Germline V gene lookup returns CDR1 SGHDN and CDR2 FVKESK. Deletions cut 4 bases from V and 10 bases from J, with 16 bases between. The CDR3, as DNA: TGTGCCAGCAGCCCCCAGGGACTGACCTACTACACCTTC. It specifies CASSPQGLTYYTF.

This clone was counted between two and nine times. The same CDR3 also results from other DNA sequences found in this sample. J is TRBJ2-7 and V is TRBV18; either TRBD1 or TRBD2 may supply D (5 bases each). The CDR3 is made up of 13 amino acids. Germline assignment: CDR1 KGHSH and CDR2 LQKENI. The V end lost 4 bases, the J end lost 3 bases, and 10 bases lay between the germline ends. The CDR3 DNA reads TGTGCCAGCTCACTAGGGACGGACTACGAGCAGTACTTC. Its translation is CASSLGTDYEQYF.

The chain carries TRBV7-2 and TRBJ2-7, with TRBD2 as a possible D gene (6 bases). This CDR3 has 13 amino acids. The V end was cut by 4 bases, the J end by 1 base, with 8 bases between. The germline V gene encodes CDR1 SGHTA and CDR2 FQGNSA. The CDR3 sequence is CASSSGLSYEQYF. The CDR3 DNA follows: TGTGCCAGCAGCTCGGGACTTTCCTACGAGCAGTACTTC.

V usage is TRBV5-4 and J usage is TRBJ2-2, with D uncertain. The ends were cut back, 5 bases at V and 2 bases at J, with 7 bases in the middle. This CDR3 has 13 residues. Germline V gene sequence: CDR1 SGHNT, CDR2 YYREEE (reference sequence). The CDR3 DNA sequence: TGTGCCAGCAGTGGTGGAAACACCGGGGAGCTGTTTTTT. Residues: CASSGGNTGELFF. Drawing the rest from reference TRBV5-4 and TRBJ2-2, the complete variable domain is ETGVTQSPTHLIKTRGQQVTLRCSSQSGHNTVSWYQQALGQGPQFIFQYYREEENGRGNFPPRFSGLQFPNYSSELNVNALELDDSALYLCASSGGNTGELFFGEGSRLTVL.

CDR3 in DNA: TGCAGCGTATTAAGGGACAGGGGGCGGTTTAACTATGGCTACACCTTC. Translation gives CSVLRDRGRFNYGYTF. The chain carries TRBV29-1 and TRBJ1-2; 12 positions agree with TRBD1. CDR3 length: 16 residues. Looked up from germline, CDR1 is SQVTM and CDR2 is ANQGSEA. The junction had 9 bases not matched to a gene; V was cut back by 6 bases and J by 1 base. The complete variable domain, with remaining parts taken from reference TRBV29-1 and TRBJ1-2, reads SAVISQKPSRDICQRGTSLTIQCQVDSQVTMMFWYRQQPGQSLTLIATANQGSEATYESGFVIDKFPISRPNLTFSTLTVSNMSPEDSSIYLCSVLRDRGRFNYGYTFGSGTRLTVV.

This chain uses TRBV29-1 with TRBJ2-7; maybe TRBD2 (5 bases). V lost 4 bases and J lost 0, with 7 bases in between. In germline, CDR1 is SQVTM, CDR2 ANQGSEA. The CDR3 sequence is 12 residues long. CDR3 DNA sequence: TGCAGCGTTGCTGGGAGCTCCTACGAGCAGTACTTC. It yields the protein CSVAGSSYEQYF.

The chain combines TRBV5-4 with TRBJ2-5, with D perhaps matching TRBD2 (5 bases). The CDR3 is 16 amino acids. The germline V gene has CDR1 SGHNT and CDR2 YYREEE (reference sequence). The V and J ends lost 4 bases and 3 bases respectively, with 19 bases between them. Written as DNA, the CDR3 is TGTGCCAGCAGCCCCCGGGGTTATAACGGGGAAGAGACCCAGTACTTC. Translation: CASSPRGYNGEETQYF.

This clone has just a few counts. The chain carries TRBV28 and TRBJ2-5, with TRBD2 as a possible D gene (6 bases). The CDR3 length is 15 residues. Deletions cut 4 bases from V and 4 bases from J, with 16 bases between. Germline values: CDR1 MDHEN, CDR2 SYDVKM. CDR3 in DNA: TGTGCCAGCAGTTCACCCGGGACTGAGCTAGAGACCCAGTACTTC. Its translation is CASSSPGTELETQYF.

This sequence joins TRBV30 and TRBJ2-3; 8 bases are a match to TRBD2. The CDR3 is made up of 13 amino acids. The V gene's germline CDR1 is GTSNPN and CDR2 SVGIG (reference sequence). The trim removed 5 bases at V and 0 bases at J, leaving 1 base unmatched. The CDR3 spells CAWGLASTDTQYF. Written as DNA, the CDR3 is TGTGCCTGGGGACTAGCTAGCACAGATACGCAGTATTTT.

V usage is TRBV6-1 and J usage is TRBJ2-5, with D unclear. CDR1 is MNHNS, CDR2 SASEGT, per germline. Trimming pared 10 bases from V and 2 bases from J, leaving 14 bases between. The length of the CDR3 is 13 residues. The CDR3 is CAMASGSQETQYF. The DNA for the CDR3 is TGTGCCATGGCCTCCGGGTCTCAAGAGACCCAGTACTTC.

This clone showed up just a few times. The chain recombines TRBV19 with TRBJ1-5, with 9 bases that match TRBD1. The CDR3 consists of 18 residues. Per the germline V gene, CDR1 is LNHDA and CDR2 is SQIVND (reference sequence). The trim removed 5 bases at V and 0 bases at J, leaving 11 bases unmatched. The CDR3 protein is CASSDRDRVVYSNQPQHF. DNA of the CDR3: TGTGCCAGTAGTGACCGGGACAGGGTCGTGTATAGCAATCAGCCCCAGCATTTT.

This clone was picked up a small number of times. This chain uses TRBV30 with TRBJ2-6; D is possibly TRBD1 or TRBD2 (6 bases each). This CDR3 has 19 residues. CDR1 and CDR2 from the germline V gene are GTSNPN and SVGIG (reference sequence). V gave up 3 bases and J gave up 0 bases, with 21 bases separating them. CDR3 coding DNA: TGTGCCTGGAGCGCCCGAACGGAAGGGGGGTACTCTGGGGCCAACGTCCTGACTTTC. Its protein product is CAWSARTEGGYSGANVLTF.

This clone came up a few times. The CDR3, as DNA: TGCAGCGTTGGGTGGTCGGGACAGGGGGTTTACAATGAGCAGTTCTTC. Amino acids: CSVGWSGQGVYNEQFF. The V and J genes are TRBV29-1 and TRBJ2-1, with TRBD1 matching over 11 bases. J gave up 4 bases and V 4 bases, and 9 bases lay outside the gene matches. The CDR3 loop spans 16 amino acids. Germline CDR1 is SQVTM and CDR2 is ANQGSEA.

This clone was recorded a few times. The chain carries TRBV7-2 and TRBJ2-7, with 10 bases matching TRBD1. The CDR3 length is 16 residues. CDR1 and CDR2 from the germline V gene are SGHTA and FQGNSA. The V gene end was trimmed by 0 bases and the J gene end by 6 bases; junction bases not matched to a gene: 8. The CDR3 region has the DNA TGTGCCAGCAGCTTAGCGCGGGACAGGGGATCGGGCGAGCAGTACTTC. Encoded protein: CASSLARDRGSGEQYF.

The CDR3 protein is CASSSRQWNQPQHF. The CDR3 DNA is TGTGCCAGCAGTTCGCGTCAGTGGAATCAGCCCCAGCATTTT. V and J are TRBV6-6 and TRBJ1-5; D not resolved. Germline CDR1 and CDR2: MNHNY and SVGAGI (reference sequence). The CDR3 contains 14 residues. V was pared by 4 bases and J by 4 bases, with 11 bases between.

This chain joins TRBV9 and TRBJ2-3; tentatively, D is TRBD1 (5 bases). There are 14 residues in the CDR3. The V gene lost 4 bases and the J gene lost 0 bases, with 9 bases spanning the gap. Per the germline V gene, CDR1 is SGDLS and CDR2 is YYNGEE. The CDR3 reads CASSPDISTDTQYF. DNA of the CDR3: TGTGCCAGCAGCCCGGACATCAGCACAGATACGCAGTATTTT.

This clone was counted only a few times. The chain has TRBV10-3 and TRBJ2-1; TRBD2 might be the D (5 bases). CDR3 length: 10 residues. Germline V gene lookup returns CDR1 ENHRY and CDR2 SYGVKD. Trimming cost V 10 bases and J 6 bases, with 7 bases left between them. CDR3 region: CATGINEQFF. In DNA, the CDR3 is TGTGCCACCGGGATCAATGAGCAGTTCTTC.

Worth noting for this clone: Additional DNA sequences in this sample encode the identical CDR3. The rearrangement joins TRBV4-1 to TRBJ1-3; D uncertain. The CDR3 loop spans 15 amino acids. Germline V gene sequence: CDR1 MGHRA, CDR2 YSYEKL. The germline V and J ends were trimmed by 0 bases and 0 bases, with 6 bases remaining between them. The CDR3 loop reads CASSQDSGSGNTIYF. The CDR3 DNA reads as TGCGCCAGCAGCCAAGATTCAGGCTCTGGAAACACCATATATTTT.

The rearrangement joins TRBV5-1 to TRBJ2-3; D perhaps matches TRBD1 (6 bases). V lost 1 base and J lost 2, with 14 bases in between. The CDR3 covers 16 residues. Germline assignment: CDR1 SGHRS and CDR2 YFSETQ. The CDR3 loop reads CASSLMGTGNTDTQYF. The CDR3 DNA reads as TGCGCCAGCAGCTTGATGGGAACAGGGAACACAGATACGCAGTATTTT.

The genes are TRBV4-3 and TRBJ2-7; unclear D gene. The CDR3 has 14 amino acids. Germline V lookup: CDR1 LGHNA, CDR2 YSLEER. Trimming cost V 1 base and J 3 bases, with 10 bases left between them. CDR3 sequence reads: CASSQGGNIYEQYF. In DNA form, the CDR3 reads TGCGCCAGCAGCCAAGGAGGAAATATCTACGAGCAGTACTTC.

This clone came up a few times. The chain uses TRBV25-1 and TRBJ1-3, with 10 bases lining up with TRBD1. CDR3 length equals 18 residues. CDR1 is MGHDK and CDR2 is SYGVNS in the germline V gene. V gave up 2 bases and J gave up 0 bases; unmatched junction bases: 7. CDR3 protein: CASSELGTGAISGNTIYF. The CDR3 nucleotides read TGTGCCAGCAGTGAACTCGGGACAGGGGCGATCTCTGGAAACACCATATATTTT. The whole variable domain, filled in from reference TRBV25-1 and TRBJ1-3, reads EADIYQTPRYLVIGTGKKITLECSQTMGHDKMYWYQQDPGMELHLIHYSYGVNSTEKGDLSSESTVSRIRTEHFPLTLESARPSHTSQYLCASSELGTGAISGNTIYFGEGSWLTVV.

This clone came up a few times. V gene TRBV7-2 combines with J gene TRBJ2-5; weak D call: TRBD2 (6 bases). V was pared by 1 base and J by 5 bases, with 20 bases between. CDR1 and CDR2 from the germline V gene are SGHTA and FQGNSA. This CDR3 is 17 amino acids long. CDR3 amino acids: CASSLGRKEEGRETQYF. In DNA, the CDR3 is TGTGCCAGCAGCTTAGGGAGGAAGGAGGAGGGCCGTGAGACCCAGTACTTC.

This clone showed up just a few times. The chain joins TRBV29-1 to TRBJ1-3, with D uncertain. The CDR3 is made up of 13 amino acids. V was pared by 3 bases and J by 2 bases, with 8 bases between. Germline-derived CDR1 and CDR2 are SQVTM and ANQGSEA. CDR3: CSVEAGAGNTIYF. CDR3 nucleotide sequence: TGCAGCGTTGAGGCGGGTGCTGGAAACACCATATATTTT.

The table lists this clone with a few counts. V is TRBV9 and J is TRBJ1-5, with a tentative D call TRBD1 (5 bases). The germline V gene encodes CDR1 SGDLS and CDR2 YYNGEE. V was trimmed by 4 bases and J by 2 bases, leaving 7 bases between them. This CDR3 is 13 amino acids long. The CDR3 nucleotides read TGTGCCAGCAGCCAGGGAGGCAATCAGCCCCAGCATTTT. Translating it yields CASSQGGNQPQHF. The full variable domain, its missing parts supplied by reference TRBV9 and TRBJ1-5, is DSGVTQTPKHLITATGQRVTLRCSPRSGDLSVYWYQQSLDQGLQFLIQYYNGEERAKGNILERFSAQQFPDLHSELNLSSLELGDSALYFCASSQGGNQPQHFGDGTRLSIL.

The sample holds a few counts of this clone. Other DNA sequences in the same sample also yield this CDR3. The chain uses TRBV2 and TRBJ1-2, with D perhaps TRBD1 (5 bases). This CDR3 contains 13 residues. V gave up 3 bases and J gave up 4 bases, with 9 bases separating them. Germline V CDR1 and CDR2: SNHLY, FYNNEI. The CDR3 sequence is CASSEQGSYGYTF. CDR3 nucleotides: TGTGCCAGCAGTGAGCAGGGCTCCTATGGCTACACCTTC.

Only a few counts were recorded for this clone. The chain recombines TRBV18 with TRBJ1-1; 8 bases map to TRBD1. J was trimmed by 4 bases and V by 3 bases; bases with no gene match: 1. The CDR3 loop spans 13 amino acids. CDR1 KGHSH and CDR2 LQKENI come from the germline V gene. The DNA of the CDR3 is TGTGCCAGCTCACCCGGACAGGGCACTGAAGCTTTCTTT. Amino acid sequence: CASSPGQGTEAFF. Using reference TRBV18 and TRBJ1-1 for the parts outside the CDR3, the full variable domain is NAGVMQNPRHLVRRRGQEARLRCSPMKGHSHVYWYRQLPEEGLKFMVYLQKENIIDESGMPKERFSAEFPKEGPSILRIQQVVRGDSAAYFCASSPGQGTEAFFGQGTRLTVV.

This clone was observed a few times. The V gene is TRBV7-6, the J gene TRBJ2-5; possibly TRBD1 or TRBD2 for D (5 bases each). Trimming removed 5 bases at V and 5 bases at J, with 15 bases between. Germline V gene data show CDR1 as SGHVS and CDR2 as FNYEAQ. This CDR3 spans 14 amino acids. CDR3 region: CASSPSSKGETQYF. The DNA for the CDR3 is TGTGCCAGCAGCCCGTCTAGCAAGGGGGAGACCCAGTACTTC.